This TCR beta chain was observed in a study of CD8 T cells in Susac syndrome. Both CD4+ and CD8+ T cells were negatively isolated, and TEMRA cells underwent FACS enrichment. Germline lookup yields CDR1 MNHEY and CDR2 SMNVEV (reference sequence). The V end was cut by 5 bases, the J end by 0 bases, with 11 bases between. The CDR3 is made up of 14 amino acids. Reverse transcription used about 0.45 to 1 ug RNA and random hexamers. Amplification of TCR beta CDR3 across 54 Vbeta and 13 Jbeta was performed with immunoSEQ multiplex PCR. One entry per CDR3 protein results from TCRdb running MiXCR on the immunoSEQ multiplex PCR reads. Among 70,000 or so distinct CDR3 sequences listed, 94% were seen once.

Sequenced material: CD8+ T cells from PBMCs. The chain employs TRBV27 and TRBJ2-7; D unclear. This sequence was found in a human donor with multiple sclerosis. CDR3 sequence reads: CASSRHQSSYEQYF. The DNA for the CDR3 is TGTGCCAGCAGTCGACACCAGAGCTCCTACGAGCAGTACTTC.